This entry features one T cell receptor beta chain sequence. The sample holds a few counts of this clonotype. What this receptor recognizes is not known. The sample holds no much larger clone one base away, and base qualities are not on file. From the cysteine through the phenylalanine, the CDR3 covers 14 amino acids. Solely the CDR3 DNA is kept, with 42 bases framed from the first base. Germline trimming: 1 base from V, 5 bases from J; junction bases outside gene matches: 2. CDR1 and CDR2, per the germline V gene, are SGHAT and FQNNGV. This record comes from a study of spatial heterogeneity in lung cancer (dated by TCRdb to between 2017 and 2020). In terms of the full investigation: Beta-chain transcripts were consistently detected in greater numbers than alpha-chain transcripts, which likely reflected higher beta-chain transcript abundance. In the raw uncorrected reads, each unique combination of TCR and UMI appeared more than ten times on average. The study quantitatively compared TCR alpha and beta repertoires across multiple tumor regions, matched nontumor lung and blood in non-small cell lung cancer. The study linked features of the TCR repertoire to counts of nonsynonymous mutations, which were determined by whole-exome sequencing of tumor tissue. Both alpha and beta chains were TCR-sequenced in hundreds of tumor regions, about 69 matched nontumor lung samples and 45 to 60 PBMC samples obtained at surgery. Beyond this particular receptor, the publication reports: Confirming at a functional level the hypothesis that regional TCRs recognize regional mutations was considered to require additional single-cell paired TCR alpha and beta sequencing. Ubiquitous expanded tumor TCRs were detected in blood more often at tumor resection than at routine follow-up.

Library construction relied on 5' RACE. TCRdb shows the sequencer as NextSeq 500. The TCR library protocol attached a unique molecular identifier to each TCR cDNA molecule to allow correction of PCR and sequencing errors. Processing in the source paper ran as follows. TCR identification, UMI-based error correction and CDR3 extraction were performed with Decombinator tools. Expanded TCRs were defined as those above a frequency of 2 per 1,000, corresponding to the top 1% of the tumor frequency distribution. Renyi diversity was computed with the R vegan package after each repertoire had been subsampled 100 times to 5,000 TCRs. CDR3 similarity networks were built from amino acid triplet string-kernel similarity, connecting CDR3s with pairwise similarity above 0.82. TCRdb trimmed public reads at Q25 via fastp, called clones via MiXCR and kept in-frame beta chains. Merged by CDR3 protein, the rows form single entries marked with the most common genes and DNA. These V and J calls are TCRdb output, not the study's own analysis. The sample table shows 30,000 to 45,000 distinct CDR3 sequences, and more than 7% are seen once. Together, the top ten hold 29% of the sample.

Sample time point, as interpreted from the label and publication: sample taken at primary tumor resection. Samples were obtained from approximately 76 patients with early-stage, untreated non-small cell lung cancer from the lung TRACERx cohort. Whole RNA extracted from tumor and nontumor lung tissue, or from cryopreserved PBMC samples, was used for TCR sequencing without cell sorting. A patient was chosen for TCR sequencing only when enough RNA was available from at least two tumor regions. Sequencing used PBMCs, obtained at surgery. This TCR was recovered from a female donor with early-stage non-small cell lung cancer. This receptor chain uses TRBV11-2 and TRBJ1-5; 7 nucleotides in the junction match TRBD1. The CDR3 in this case is CASSLAGGDQPQHF. The DNA sequence is TGTGCCAGCAGCTTAGCAGGGGGTGATCAGCCCCAGCATTTT.